This TCR beta chain was sequenced in a study of control samples from healthy donors and cancer patients. Germline V gene lookup returns CDR1 SNHLY and CDR2 FYNNEI. This CDR3 has 14 residues. V was clipped by 5 bases and J by 1 base, with 8 bases between them. The data were produced by immunoSEQ multiplex PCR, yet TCRdb's version contains in-frame clones alone and is incomplete. Of some 34,000 clones listed, approximately 94% are singletons. The sample comprised PBMCs. The chain carries TRBV2 and TRBJ2-2, with a weak D call TRBD1 (5 bases). This TCR derives from a man between 40 and 49 years old with colorectal cancer. The CDR3 nucleotides are TGTGCCAGCAGTCCGCAGGGGAACACCGGGGAGCTGTTTTTT. This codes for CASSPQGNTGELFF.